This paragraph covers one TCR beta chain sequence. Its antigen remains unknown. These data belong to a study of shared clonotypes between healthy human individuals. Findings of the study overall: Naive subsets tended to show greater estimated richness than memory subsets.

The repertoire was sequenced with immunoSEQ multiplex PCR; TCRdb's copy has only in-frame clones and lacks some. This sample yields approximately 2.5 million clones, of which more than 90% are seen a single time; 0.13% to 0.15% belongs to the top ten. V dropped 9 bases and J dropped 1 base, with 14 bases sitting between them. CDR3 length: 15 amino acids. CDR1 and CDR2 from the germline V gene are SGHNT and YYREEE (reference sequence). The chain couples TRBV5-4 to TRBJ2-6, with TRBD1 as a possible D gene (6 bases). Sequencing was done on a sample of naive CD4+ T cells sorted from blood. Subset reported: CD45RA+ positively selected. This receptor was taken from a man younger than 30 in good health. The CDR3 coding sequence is TGTGCCATCACCCTCCAGGGGTCTGGGGCCAACGTCCTGACTTTC. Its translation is CAITLQGSGANVLTF.